The clone carrying this T cell receptor beta chain was seen more than once but under ten times. As yet, its antigen is unknown. The test was conducted at deep level. Generated by immunoSEQ multiplex PCR, the TCRdb table keeps only in-frame clones and is missing some. The sample gives some 200,000 clones, approximately 65% of which show up once; over 8.5% is in the top ten. The data are from a study of shared clonotypes between healthy human individuals. Regarding the study as a whole: The represented genetic and exposure-history diversity was limited by the small number of donors. Generally, naive subsets (rather than memory subsets) showed larger estimated richness. With several donors compared, about 5% of naive CD4 clonotypes were shared.

V gave up 3 bases and J gave up 3 bases, with 9 bases separating them. This CDR3 spans 14 amino acids. The germline V gene has CDR1 SEHNR and CDR2 FQNEAQ (reference sequence). This sequence was found in a man aged 30 to 39 in good health. V is TRBV7-9 and J is TRBJ1-5, with unresolved D. Sequencing was performed on memory CD4+ T cells sorted from blood. Subset: CD45RA-negative fraction. The CDR3 DNA reads TGTGCCAGCAGCTTGCCGGGAGACAATCAGCCCCAGCATTTT. Translating gives CASSLPGDNQPQHF.